A selection of T cell receptor beta chains follows, all from one sample in a study of T cells in Graves' hyperthyroidism and ophthalmopathy. MiXCR was run by TCRdb on the multiplex PCR reads, yielding one entry per CDR3 protein. The table records 300,000 to 400,000 distinct CDR3 sequences, less than 15% of them present only once. The sequencing sample was made of blood. Every receptor here comes from a young woman with Graves' hyperthyroidism. The CDR3 runs from the conserved cysteine through the conserved F or W. A D gene is named only where the DNA matches it firmly. A row's size may be missing; if present it is once, few, many or a size class.

>13|TRBV3-1|many|TRBJ2-5|.
CASSPDRLGTQYF
TGTGCCAGCAGCCCGGACCGTCTCGGGACCCAGTACTTC
>12|TRBV20-1|few|TRBJ2-5|.
CTLKEKQETQYF
TGCACCCTGAAGGAGAAACAAGAGACCCAGTACTTC
>14|TRBV6-5|many|TRBJ2-3|.
CASSYSGGWDTQYF
TGTGCCAGCAGTTACTCCGGGGGTTGGGATACGCAGTATTTT
>17|TRBV7-2|.|TRBJ2-6|.
CASSWGAGDSGANVLTF
TGTGCCAGCAGCTGGGGAGCGGGCGACTCTGGGGCCAACGTCCTGACTTTC
>15|TRBV3-1|many|TRBJ2-7|.
CASSQGLGGSYEQYF
TGTGCCAGCAGCCAAGGGTTGGGGGGCTCCTACGAGCAGTACTTC
>13|TRBV7-9|many|TRBJ2-1|.
CASSLGGAGEQFF
TGTGCCAGCAGCTTAGGAGGGGCAGGGGAGCAGTTCTTC
>13|TRBV20-1|many|TRBJ2-7|.
CSAVTGNIREQYF
TGCAGTGCGGTGACAGGAAACATACGCGAGCAGTACTTC
>15|TRBV5-1|many|TRBJ2-3|TRBD2
CASSEAGVETDTQYF
TGCGCCAGCTCCGAAGCGGGAGTCGAAACAGATACGCAGTATTTT
>14|TRBV19|few|TRBJ1-1|.
CASTSHKPNTEAFF
TGTGCCAGTACATCACACAAACCGAACACTGAAGCTTTCTTT
>14|TRBV28|many|TRBJ2-7|TRBD1
CASSQGQAAYEQYF
TGTGCCAGCAGTCAGGGACAGGCTGCCTACGAGCAGTACTTC
>14|TRBV6-5|few|TRBJ1-2|.
CASSYSYMDRGYTF
TGTGCCAGCAGTTACTCTTACATGGATCGGGGCTACACCTTC
>13|TRBV3-1|.|TRBJ1-1|.
CASRQMGNTEAFF
TGTGCCAGCAGGCAGATGGGGAACACTGAAGCTTTCTTT
>11|TRBV5-6|many|TRBJ2-5|TRBD2
CASNLAGEKYF
TGTGCCAGCAACCTAGCGGGAGAAAAATACTTC
>12|TRBV4-2|.|TRBJ1-2|TRBD1
CASSQGQGGYTF
TGTGCCAGCAGCCAAGGACAGGGTGGCTACACCTTC
>16|TRBV11-2|.|TRBJ1-1|TRBD1
CASSLDDRGRDTEAFF
TGTGCCAGCAGCTTAGATGACAGGGGGCGCGACACTGAAGCTTTCTTT
>14|TRBV7-2|few|TRBJ2-7|.
CASSLVRSYHEQYF
TGTGCCAGCAGCTTAGTCAGATCCTACCACGAGCAGTACTTC
>16|TRBV5-6|many|TRBJ1-5|.
CASSPRRSGRGQPQHF
TGTGCCAGCAGCCCACGGCGGTCGGGTCGAGGACAGCCCCAGCATTTT
>14|TRBV20-1|.|TRBJ2-2|.
CSAQRWENTGELFF
TGCAGTGCGCAAAGGTGGGAAAACACCGGGGAGCTGTTTTTT
>15|TRBV10-3|.|TRBJ2-7|TRBD2
CAISPGGASSYEQYF
TGTGCCATCAGTCCCGGGGGGGCGAGCTCCTACGAGCAGTACTTC
>15|TRBV20-1|many|TRBJ2-1|.
CSASRLTDSYNEQFF
TGCAGTGCTTCCCGCCTTACTGATTCCTACAATGAGCAGTTCTTC
>16|TRBV10-3|.|TRBJ2-7|.
CAISDLDRYSGYEQYF
TGTGCCATCAGTGACCTAGACAGGTACTCAGGCTACGAGCAGTACTTC
>14|TRBV18|many|TRBJ2-7|TRBD2
CASSSASGSYEQYF
TGTGCCAGCTCTTCGGCTAGCGGATCCTACGAGCAGTACTTC
>19|TRBV19|.|TRBJ2-1|TRBD2
CASSIWSSGGLESYNEQFF
TGTGCCAGTAGTATATGGTCTAGCGGGGGTCTCGAGTCCTACAATGAGCAGTTCTTC
>16|TRBV5-1|few|TRBJ2-2|.
CASTFTDSRDGGELFF
TGCGCCAGCACCTTTACTGACTCCAGGGACGGTGGGGAGCTGTTTTTT
>19|TRBV12-3/TRBV12-4|many|TRBJ1-5|.
CASSFAPQSDRPSNQPQHF
TGTGCCAGCAGTTTTGCTCCACAGTCAGATAGACCGAGCAATCAGCCCCAGCATTTT
>15|TRBV30|many|TRBJ2-1|TRBD2
CAWTLGASGDNEQFF
TGTGCCTGGACCCTTGGGGCTAGCGGAGACAATGAGCAGTTCTTC
>15|TRBV2|many|TRBJ1-4|.
CASSENGGGGEKLFF
TGTGCCAGCAGTGAAAACGGAGGTGGGGGCGAAAAACTGTTTTTT
>16|TRBV27|.|TRBJ2-7|.
CASSSIRTLTAYEQYF
TGTGCCAGCAGTAGTATCCGAACCCTGACAGCCTACGAGCAGTACTTC
>13|TRBV28|many|TRBJ1-2|.
CASLEGRYYGYTF
TGTGCCAGTTTAGAGGGCAGGTACTATGGCTACACCTTC
>17|TRBV20-1|many|TRBJ2-4|TRBD2
CSARAPASGRSKNIQYF
TGCAGTGCTAGAGCCCCAGCAAGCGGGAGGTCCAAAAACATTCAGTACTTC
>11|TRBV2|many|TRBJ2-1|.
CASSGTGEQFF
TGTGCCAGCAGTGGAACGGGTGAGCAGTTCTTC
>16|TRBV3-1|many|TRBJ1-2|TRBD1
CASSQAGTETIYGYTF
TGTGCCAGCAGCCAAGCCGGGACAGAGACAATCTATGGCTACACCTTC